One sample yielded the 9 T cell receptor beta chains listed below, sequenced in a study of T-cell reconstitution after alpha-beta-depleted transplantation in children. A TCRbeta library incorporating unique molecular identifiers was prepared. TCRdb passed the PCR reads through MiXCR, listing each CDR3 protein once. The data hold some 830,000 distinct CDR3 sequences, with roughly 15% observed a single time. The material was PBMCs, mostly from graft donor cells, obtained 360 days after TCRalphabeta/CD19-depleted stem cell transplant. The receptors here all came from a male patient aged 10 to 17 who had a stem cell transplant for acute lymphoblastic leukemia, so the T cells may come from the graft donor.

J is TRBJ2-1 and V is TRBV5-1; D possibly corresponds to TRBD2 (6 bases). The germline V gene encodes CDR1 SGHRS and CDR2 YFSETQ. The V end was cut by 1 base, the J end by 10 bases, with 9 bases between. The length of the CDR3 is 12 residues. CDR3 coding DNA: TGCGCCAGCAGCTTGACGGGAGCGGAGCAGTTCTTC. Its translation is CASSLTGAEQFF. Full variable domain (outside the CDR3, taken from reference TRBV5-1 and TRBJ2-1): KAGVTQTPRYLIKTRGQQVTLSCSPISGHRSVSWYQQTPGQGLQFLFEYFSETQRNKGNFPGRFSGRQFSNSRSEMNVSTLELGDSALYLCASSLTGAEQFFGPGTRLTVL.

The rearrangement uses TRBV28 and TRBJ2-7; TRBD2 matches at 12 bases. The germline CDR1 and CDR2 sequences are MDHEN and SYDVKM. The CDR3 loop spans 19 amino acids. With 2 bases clipped from V and 7 bases from J, the junction kept 18 bases outside the gene matches. The CDR3 bases are TGTGCCAGCAGTTTAGTTCTAGCGGGAGGGCCTGAAGGTGCACGGGAGCAGTACTTC. Encoded protein: CASSLVLAGGPEGAREQYF.

This clonotype was found a few times. This chain joins TRBV29-1 and TRBJ2-7; 10 bases line up with TRBD1. Germline-derived CDR1 and CDR2 are SQVTM and ANQGSEA. This CDR3 region has 12 residues. J was trimmed by 6 bases and V by 7 bases; bases with no gene match: 6. The CDR3 DNA reads as TGCAGCGGGGGACAGGGGAAAAGCGAGCAGTACTTC. Translated: CSGGQGKSEQYF.

This clonotype has more than one count but fewer than ten. The chain uses TRBV7-9 and TRBJ2-3; D unresolved. CDR1 is SEHNR, CDR2 FQNEAQ, per germline (reference sequence). CDR3 size: 15 residues. V lost 8 bases and J 0 bases, leaving 15 bases between the germline ends. In DNA, the CDR3 is TGTGCCAGCGTAATCAGCAGAGCTAGCACAGATACGCAGTATTTT. Translation gives CASVISRASTDTQYF.

The chain recombines TRBV27 with TRBJ2-4, with D possibly being TRBD1 (5 bases). With 2 bases removed from V and 5 bases from J, the gap between germline ends came to 19 bases. Germline assignment: CDR1 MNHEY and CDR2 SMNVEV (reference sequence). The CDR3 covers 17 residues. This CDR3 is CASSLIPPQGAQNIQYF. In nucleotides, the CDR3 is TGTGCCAGCAGTTTAATCCCCCCTCAAGGGGCCCAAAACATTCAGTACTTC.

This clonotype was detected a few times. This sequence joins TRBV15 and TRBJ2-5; 9 positions match TRBD1. Germline assignment: CDR1 LNHNV and CDR2 YYDKDF (reference sequence). This CDR3 is 17 amino acids long. V trimming: 0 bases; J trimming: 2 bases; junction bases outside the gene matches: 7. Here the CDR3 reads CATSRDQADRGQETQYF. The CDR3 bases are TGTGCCACCAGCAGAGATCAGGCGGACAGGGGACAAGAGACCCAGTACTTC.

This clonotype has a handful of counts. The V call is TRBV3-1, the J call TRBJ2-2; possible D gene TRBD1, 6 bases. This CDR3 region has 14 residues. Trimming left V 3 bases short and J 6 bases short, with 11 bases between. Germline V CDR1 and CDR2: LGHDT, YNNKEL (reference sequence). CDR3 DNA sequence: TGTGCCAGCAGCCACTACAGGGACGCCGGGGAGCTGTTTTTT. Translated, it gives CASSHYRDAGELFF.

This clonotype came up many times. The chain uses TRBV4-3 and TRBJ1-1; perhaps TRBD1 as D (5 bases). V shed 1 base and J shed 5 bases, with 14 bases lying between them. The CDR3 has 15 residues. From germline, CDR1 is LGHNA and CDR2 YSLEER. CDR3 DNA sequence: TGCGCCAGCAGCCAAGTGGCAGGGAAGGGAACTGAAGCTTTCTTT. Its protein product is CASSQVAGKGTEAFF.

This clonotype was found a few times. The chain couples TRBV18 to TRBJ2-3; perhaps TRBD1 as D (6 bases). V was cut by 6 bases and J by 3 bases, with 16 bases left in between. Germline values: CDR1 KGHSH, CDR2 LQKENI. This CDR3 contains 15 residues. CDR3: CASSPPGTKTDTQYF. The CDR3 coding sequence is TGTGCCAGCTCGCCCCCCGGGACAAAAACAGATACGCAGTATTTT.